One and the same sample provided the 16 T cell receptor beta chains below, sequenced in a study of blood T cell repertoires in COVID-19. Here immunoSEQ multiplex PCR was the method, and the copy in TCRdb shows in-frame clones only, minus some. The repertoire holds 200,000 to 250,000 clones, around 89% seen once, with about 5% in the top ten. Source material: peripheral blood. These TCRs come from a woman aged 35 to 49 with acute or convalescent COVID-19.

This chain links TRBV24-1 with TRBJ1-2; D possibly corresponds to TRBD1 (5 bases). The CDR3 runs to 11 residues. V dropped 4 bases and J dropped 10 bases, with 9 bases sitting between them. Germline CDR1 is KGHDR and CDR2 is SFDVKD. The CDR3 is CATSEQEVYTF. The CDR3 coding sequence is TGTGCCACCAGTGAACAGGAAGTCTACACCTTC.

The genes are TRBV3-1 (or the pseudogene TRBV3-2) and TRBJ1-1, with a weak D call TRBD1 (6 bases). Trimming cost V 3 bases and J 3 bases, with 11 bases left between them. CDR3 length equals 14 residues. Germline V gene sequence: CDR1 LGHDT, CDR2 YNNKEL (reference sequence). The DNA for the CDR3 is TGTGCCAGCAGCCAGCCACAGGGTTACACTGAAGCTTTCTTT. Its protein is CASSQPQGYTEAFF.

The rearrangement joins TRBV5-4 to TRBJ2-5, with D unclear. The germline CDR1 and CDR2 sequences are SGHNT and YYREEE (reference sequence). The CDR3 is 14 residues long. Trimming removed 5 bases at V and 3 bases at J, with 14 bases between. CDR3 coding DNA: TGTGCCAGCAGGAAGAACTTGGTGGAAGAGACCCAGTACTTC. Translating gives CASRKNLVEETQYF. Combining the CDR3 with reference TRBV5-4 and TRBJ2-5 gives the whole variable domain ETGVTQSPTHLIKTRGQQVTLRCSSQSGHNTVSWYQQALGQGPQFIFQYYREEENGRGNFPPRFSGLQFPNYSSELNVNALELDDSALYLCASRKNLVEETQYFGPGTRLLVL.

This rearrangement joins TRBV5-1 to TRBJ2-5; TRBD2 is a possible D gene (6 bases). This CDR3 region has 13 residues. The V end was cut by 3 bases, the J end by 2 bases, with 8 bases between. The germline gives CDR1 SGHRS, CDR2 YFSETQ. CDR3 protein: CASSYRGQETQYF. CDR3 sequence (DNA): TGCGCCAGCAGCTACCGGGGGCAAGAGACCCAGTACTTC.

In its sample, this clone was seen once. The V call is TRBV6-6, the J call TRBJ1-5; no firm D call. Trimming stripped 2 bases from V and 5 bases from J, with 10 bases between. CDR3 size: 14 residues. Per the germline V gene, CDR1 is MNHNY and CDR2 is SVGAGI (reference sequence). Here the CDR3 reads CASSYRAGDQPQHF. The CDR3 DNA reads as TGTGCCAGCAGTTACCGTGCGGGAGATCAGCCCCAGCATTTT.

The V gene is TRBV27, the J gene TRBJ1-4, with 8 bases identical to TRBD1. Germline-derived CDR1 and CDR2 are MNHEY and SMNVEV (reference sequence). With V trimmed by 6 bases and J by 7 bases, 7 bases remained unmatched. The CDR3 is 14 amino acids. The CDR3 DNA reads TGTGCCAGCAGATCGACAGGGGCGGGTGAAAAACTGTTTTTT. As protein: CASRSTGAGEKLFF.

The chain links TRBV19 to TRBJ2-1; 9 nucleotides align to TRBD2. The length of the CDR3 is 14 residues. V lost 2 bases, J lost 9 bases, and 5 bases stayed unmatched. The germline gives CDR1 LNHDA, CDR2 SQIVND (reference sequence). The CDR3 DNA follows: TGTGCCAGTAGTATAAGCGGGGGGACGACTGAGCAGTTCTTC. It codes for CASSISGGTTEQFF.

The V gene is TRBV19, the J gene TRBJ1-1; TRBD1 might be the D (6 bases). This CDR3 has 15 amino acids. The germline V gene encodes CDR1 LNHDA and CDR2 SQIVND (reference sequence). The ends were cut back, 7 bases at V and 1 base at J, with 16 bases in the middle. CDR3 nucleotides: TGTGCCAGTAACCCCTTGAAGGGACAGAACACTGAAGCTTTCTTT. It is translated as CASNPLKGQNTEAFF.

The CDR3 DNA reads as TGTGCCACCAGTGACCGGGTGAACACTGAAGCTTTCTTT. This sequence encodes CATSDRVNTEAFF. The J gene is TRBJ1-1, the V gene TRBV24-1, with D unclear. V was cut by 4 bases and J by 0 bases, with 5 bases left in between. Germline-derived CDR1 and CDR2 are KGHDR and SFDVKD. There are 13 residues in the CDR3.

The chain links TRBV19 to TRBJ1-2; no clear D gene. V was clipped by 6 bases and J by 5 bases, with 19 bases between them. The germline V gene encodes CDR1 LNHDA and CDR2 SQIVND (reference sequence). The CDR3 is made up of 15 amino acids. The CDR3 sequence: CASRSPRAGSYGYTF. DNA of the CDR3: TGTGCCAGTAGATCACCGAGGGCCGGGTCGTATGGCTACACCTTC. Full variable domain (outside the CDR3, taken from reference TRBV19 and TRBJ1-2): DGGITQSPKYLFRKEGQNVTLSCEQNLNHDAMYWYRQDPGQGLRLIYYSQIVNDFQKGDIAEGYSVSREKKESFPLTVTSAQKNPTAFYLCASRSPRAGSYGYTFGSGTRLTVV.

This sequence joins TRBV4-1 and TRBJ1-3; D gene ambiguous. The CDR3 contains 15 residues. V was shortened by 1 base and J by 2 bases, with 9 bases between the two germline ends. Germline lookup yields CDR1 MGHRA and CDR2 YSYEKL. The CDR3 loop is CASSQGRSPGNTIYF. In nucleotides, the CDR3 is TGCGCCAGCAGCCAAGGTAGATCCCCTGGAAACACCATATATTTT.

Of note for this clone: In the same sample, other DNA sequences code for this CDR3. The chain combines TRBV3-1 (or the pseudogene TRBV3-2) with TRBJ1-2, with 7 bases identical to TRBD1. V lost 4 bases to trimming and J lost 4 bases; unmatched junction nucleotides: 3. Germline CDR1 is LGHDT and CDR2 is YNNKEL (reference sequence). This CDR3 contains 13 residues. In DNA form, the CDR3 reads TGTGCCAGCAGCCGACAGGGAAGCTATGGCTACACCTTC. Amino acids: CASSRQGSYGYTF.

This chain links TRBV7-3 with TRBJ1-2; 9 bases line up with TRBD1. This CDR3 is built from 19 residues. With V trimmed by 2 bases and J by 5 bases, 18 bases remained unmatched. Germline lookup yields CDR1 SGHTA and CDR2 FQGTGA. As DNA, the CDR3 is TGTGCCAGCAGCTTAGAATCCCACAGGGGGCTGAGGAGGAGTTATGGCTACACCTTC. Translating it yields CASSLESHRGLRRSYGYTF.

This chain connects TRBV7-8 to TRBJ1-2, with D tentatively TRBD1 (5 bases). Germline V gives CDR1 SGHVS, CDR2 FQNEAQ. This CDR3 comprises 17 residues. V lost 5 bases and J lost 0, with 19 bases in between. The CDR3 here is CASSRMGEGSTNYGYTF. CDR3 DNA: TGTGCCAGCAGCCGAATGGGGGAGGGCTCGACTAACTATGGCTACACCTTC.

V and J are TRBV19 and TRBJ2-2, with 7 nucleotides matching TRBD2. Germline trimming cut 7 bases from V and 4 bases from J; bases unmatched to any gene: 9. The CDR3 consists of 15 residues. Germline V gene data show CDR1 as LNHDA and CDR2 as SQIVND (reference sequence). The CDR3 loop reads CASTRRGEGTGELFF. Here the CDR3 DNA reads TGTGCCAGTACCCGTCGGGGGGAGGGCACCGGGGAGCTGTTTTTT.

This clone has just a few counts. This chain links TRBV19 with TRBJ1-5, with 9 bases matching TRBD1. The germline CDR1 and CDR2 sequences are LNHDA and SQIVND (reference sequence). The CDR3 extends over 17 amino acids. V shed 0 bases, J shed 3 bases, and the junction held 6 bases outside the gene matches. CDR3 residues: CASSIEGDRAINQPQHF. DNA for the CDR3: TGTGCCAGTAGTATAGAGGGGGACAGGGCAATCAATCAGCCCCAGCATTTT.